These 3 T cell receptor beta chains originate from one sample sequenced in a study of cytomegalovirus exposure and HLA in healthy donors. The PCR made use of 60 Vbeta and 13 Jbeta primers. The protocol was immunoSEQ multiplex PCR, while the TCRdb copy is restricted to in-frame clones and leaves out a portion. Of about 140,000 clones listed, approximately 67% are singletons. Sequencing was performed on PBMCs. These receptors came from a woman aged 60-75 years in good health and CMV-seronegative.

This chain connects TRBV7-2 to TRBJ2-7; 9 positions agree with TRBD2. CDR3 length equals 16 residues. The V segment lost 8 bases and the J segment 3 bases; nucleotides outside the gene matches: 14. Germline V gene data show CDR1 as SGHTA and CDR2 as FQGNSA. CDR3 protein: CASSLEGLAGNYEQYF. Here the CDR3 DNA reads TGTGCCAGCTCCCTAGAAGGGCTAGCGGGAAACTACGAGCAGTACTTC.

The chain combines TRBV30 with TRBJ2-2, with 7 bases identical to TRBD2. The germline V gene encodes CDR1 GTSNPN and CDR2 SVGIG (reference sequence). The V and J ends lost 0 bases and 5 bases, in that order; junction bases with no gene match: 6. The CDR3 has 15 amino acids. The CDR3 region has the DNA TGTGCCTGGAGTGTACTAGCGAAGGAAACCGGGGAGCTGTTTTTT. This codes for CAWSVLAKETGELFF. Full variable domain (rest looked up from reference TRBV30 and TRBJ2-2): SQTIHQWPATLVQPVGSPLSLECTVEGTSNPNLYWYRQAAGRGLQLLFYSVGIGQISSEVPQNLSASRPQDRQFILSSKKLLLSDSGFYLCAWSVLAKETGELFFGEGSRLTVL.

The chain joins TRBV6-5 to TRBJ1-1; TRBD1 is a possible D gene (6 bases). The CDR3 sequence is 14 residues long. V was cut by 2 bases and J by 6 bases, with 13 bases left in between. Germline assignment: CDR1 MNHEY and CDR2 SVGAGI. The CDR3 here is CASSYVGGRAEAFF. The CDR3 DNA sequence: TGTGCCAGCAGTTACGTGGGGGGGCGGGCTGAAGCTTTCTTT.